Below, 20 T cell receptor beta chains from the same sample are listed, as sequenced in a study of T cell repertoires in cytomegalovirus infection. These receptors lack a known antigen. TCRdb re-called the reads with MiXCR, one entry per CDR3 protein. Of about 150,000 distinct CDR3 sequences in the sample, around 32% are singletons; the top ten hold roughly 51%. The sequencing here drew on CD8+ T cells from cultured PBMCs, taken from culture after CMV antigen stimulation. All receptors come from a human donor in good health (CMV status not recorded). Some clones in this sample may be carry-over from other donors' samples.

CDR3 DNA: TGTGCCAGCAGTGGGGTTTGGGATTCACCCCTCCACTTT. Translated, it gives CASSGVWDSPLHF. J is TRBJ1-6 and V is TRBV27; D is unresolved. Germline CDR1 is MNHEY and CDR2 is SMNVEV (reference sequence). Trimming removed 5 bases from V and 8 bases from J, with 10 bases in between. This CDR3 contains 13 residues.

The chain couples TRBV27 to TRBJ1-1; D remains unclear. Trimming left V 7 bases short and J 1 base short, with 7 bases between. This CDR3 contains 12 residues. Per germline, CDR1 MNHEY and CDR2 SMNVEV (reference sequence). As DNA, the CDR3 is TGTGCCAGCAAAGCAGCGAACACTGAAGCTTTCTTT. Translation: CASKAANTEAFF.

The rearrangement uses TRBV4-1 and TRBJ1-1, with no clear D. V lost 1 base and J 3 bases, leaving 18 bases between the germline ends. The germline V gene encodes CDR1 MGHRA and CDR2 YSYEKL. The CDR3 sequence is 17 residues long. CDR3 residues: CASSQGARVTVDTEAFF. CDR3 in DNA: TGCGCCAGCAGCCAAGGTGCTCGGGTAACAGTCGACACTGAAGCTTTCTTT.

The chain carries TRBV18 and TRBJ2-6; D not certain. The CDR3 contains 13 residues. The V end was cut by 7 bases, the J end by 0 bases, with 4 bases between. Germline V gene data show CDR1 as KGHSH and CDR2 as LQKENI. CDR3 loop: CASLHSGANVLTF. The CDR3 DNA reads as TGTGCCAGCTTACACTCTGGGGCCAACGTCCTGACTTTC.

In its sample, this clonotype was seen many times. The chain uses TRBV7-2 and TRBJ2-5; 11 bases are shared with TRBD2. This CDR3 contains 17 residues. V lost 1 base to trimming and J lost 3 bases; unmatched junction nucleotides: 7. CDR1 and CDR2 from the germline V gene are SGHTA and FQGNSA. The CDR3 is CASSLGGVSGGEETQYF. CDR3 DNA: TGTGCCAGCAGCTTAGGGGGTGTTAGCGGGGGGGAAGAGACCCAGTACTTC.

This chain uses TRBV7-2 with TRBJ1-1; D possibly corresponds to TRBD1 (6 bases). This CDR3 spans 16 amino acids. Germline values: CDR1 SGHTA, CDR2 FQGNSA. V lost 4 bases and J lost 0, with 15 bases in between. The CDR3 loop is CASSYTGLGMNTEAFF. For the CDR3, the DNA is TGTGCCAGCAGCTACACAGGGTTAGGGATGAACACTGAAGCTTTCTTT.

The table lists this clonotype with a few counts. This chain links TRBV7-2 with TRBJ1-5; the D gene is possibly TRBD1 (6 bases). CDR1 SGHTA and CDR2 FQGNSA come from the germline V gene. The CDR3 sequence is 16 residues long. Trimming shortened V by 6 bases and J by 0 bases, and 15 bases separated the two germline ends. The DNA of the CDR3 is TGTGCCAGCAGGTGGGTGGGGGCATATAGCAATCAGCCCCAGCATTTT. As protein: CASRWVGAYSNQPQHF.

This clonotype was seen ten or more times. The rearrangement joins TRBV19 to TRBJ2-1, with 8 bases matching TRBD2. Germline V lookup: CDR1 LNHDA, CDR2 SQIVND (reference sequence). With V trimmed by 3 bases and J by 4 bases, 5 bases remained unmatched. This CDR3 spans 15 amino acids. CDR3 nucleotide sequence: TGTGCCAGTAGTATCACTAGCGGCCTATACAATGAGCAGTTCTTC. Translating it yields CASSITSGLYNEQFF. The variable domain in full, completed from reference TRBV19 and TRBJ2-1, reads DGGITQSPKYLFRKEGQNVTLSCEQNLNHDAMYWYRQDPGQGLRLIYYSQIVNDFQKGDIAEGYSVSREKKESFPLTVTSAQKNPTAFYLCASSITSGLYNEQFFGPGTRLTVL.

In regard to this clonotype: With a much larger clone just one base away, this may be a read error. This chain connects TRBV11-2 to TRBJ1-6; D uncertain. V was pared by 5 bases and J by 8 bases, with 16 bases between. CDR3 length: 15 amino acids. Germline loops: CDR1 SGHAT, CDR2 FQNNGV. CDR3 residues: CASSLRRGFDSPLHF. The CDR3 DNA reads as TGTGCCAGCAGCCTCCGGAGAGGGTTTGATTCACCCCTCCACTTT.

The chain carries TRBV6-1 and TRBJ2-7; D remains unclear. The CDR3 contains 16 residues. Per the germline V gene, CDR1 is MNHNS and CDR2 is SASEGT. The V and J ends lost 0 bases and 3 bases respectively, with 15 bases between them. The DNA for the CDR3 is TGTGCCAGCAGTGAAGCTACAGCTTTACTAAACTACGAGCAGTACTTC. Protein: CASSEATALLNYEQYF.

This clonotype was observed once. This chain joins TRBV6-6 and TRBJ1-6; 7 bases are shared with TRBD1. The V and J ends lost 2 bases and 9 bases, in that order; junction bases with no gene match: 7. CDR1 MNHNY and CDR2 SVGAGI come from the germline V gene (reference sequence). The CDR3 spans 15 residues. The CDR3 DNA follows: TGTGCCAGCAGTTACGCGGACAGGACCCCTTCACCCCTCCACTTT. This codes for CASSYADRTPSPLHF.

CDR3 bases: TGTGCCAGTACCCCTTTTGGGGGGGGCCACAATGAGCAGTTCTTC. This gives the protein CASTPFGGGHNEQFF. The V gene is TRBV19, the J gene TRBJ2-1, with a tentative D call TRBD2 (7 bases). V was clipped by 7 bases and J by 5 bases, with 18 bases between them. Germline CDR1 is LNHDA and CDR2 is SQIVND (reference sequence). The CDR3 is 15 residues long.

This chain connects TRBV7-6 to TRBJ2-3, with 8 bases matching TRBD1. Germline loops: CDR1 SGHVS, CDR2 FNYEAQ. This CDR3 contains 16 residues. J gave up 5 bases and V 1 base, and 8 bases lay outside the gene matches. This CDR3 is CASSLGDRLPQDTQYF. The CDR3 DNA is TGTGCCAGCAGCTTAGGGGACAGGCTACCTCAAGATACGCAGTATTTT. Drawing the rest from reference TRBV7-6 and TRBJ2-3, the complete variable domain is GAGVSQSPRYKVTKRGQDVALRCDPISGHVSLYWYRQALGQGPEFLTYFNYEAQQDKSGLPNDRFSAERPEGSISTLTIQRTEQRDSAMYRCASSLGDRLPQDTQYFGPGTRLTVL.

This clonotype was counted between two and nine times. The rearrangement joins TRBV10-3 to TRBJ2-1; TRBD2 matches 7 bases. The CDR3 sequence is 16 residues long. J lost 0 bases, V lost 7 bases, and 9 bases had no gene match. Germline V gene lookup returns CDR1 ENHRY and CDR2 SYGVKD. This CDR3 is CAIKGGRGSSYNEQFF. The CDR3 DNA sequence: TGTGCCATCAAAGGTGGGCGGGGGAGCTCCTACAATGAGCAGTTCTTC.

The chain employs TRBV7-4 and TRBJ2-1; D is possibly TRBD1 or TRBD2 (5 bases each). Germline V gene lookup returns CDR1 SGHVT and CDR2 SQSDAQ. The CDR3 length is 15 residues. V shed 6 bases and J shed 5 bases, with 17 bases lying between them. CDR3 amino acids: CASRTGLSGHNEQFF. In nucleotides, the CDR3 is TGTGCCAGCAGAACAGGACTTTCCGGGCACAATGAGCAGTTCTTC.

Details on this clonotype: One junction end does not reproduce the germline sequence, and a read error may be involved. The rearrangement joins TRBV20-1 to TRBJ1-1, with TRBD1 as a possible D gene (6 bases). This CDR3 has 14 amino acids. Germline V lookup: CDR1 DFQATT, CDR2 SNEGSKA (reference sequence). The CDR3 is CSVRGGSGNTEAFF. CDR3 sequence (DNA): TGCAGTGTTAGAGGGGGTTCCGGGAACACTGAAGCTTTCTTT.

This clonotype was counted many times. The chain joins TRBV6-6 to TRBJ2-1; no clear D gene. CDR1 is MNHNY and CDR2 is SVGAGI in the germline V gene (reference sequence). The CDR3 runs to 13 residues. V lost 0 bases and J lost 7, with 7 bases in between. The CDR3 loop reads CASSYSETNEQFF. CDR3 bases: TGTGCCAGCAGTTACTCGGAGACTAATGAGCAGTTCTTC.

The gene calls are TRBV7-9 and TRBJ2-1; 11 bases align to TRBD2. Trimming removed 5 bases from V and 5 bases from J; junction bases left unmatched: 8. CDR1 and CDR2 (germline): SEHNR, FQNEAQ (reference sequence). CDR3 size: 16 residues. The CDR3 DNA reads TGTGCCAGCAGCAACTCTAGCGGGGGGACAAACAATGAGCAGTTCTTC. Translated: CASSNSSGGTNNEQFF. Complete variable domain (other parts from reference TRBV7-9 and TRBJ2-1): DTGVSQNPRHKITKRGQNVTFRCDPISEHNRLYWYRQTLGQGPEFLTYFQNEAQLEKSRLLSDRFSAERPKGSFSTLEIQRTEQGDSAMYLCASSNSSGGTNNEQFFGPGTRLTVL.

This clonotype was counted a few times. The V and J genes are TRBV12-3 or TRBV12-4 and TRBJ2-7; D possibly uses TRBD1 or TRBD2 (5 bases each). V was pared by 6 bases and J by 3 bases, with 12 bases between. This CDR3 is built from 13 residues. CDR3 nucleotide sequence: TGTGCCAGCAGCCGGGGCAGCGACTACGAGCAGTACTTC. Translated: CASSRGSDYEQYF.

J is TRBJ2-7 and V is TRBV10-3; D gene unclear. The CDR3 has 12 residues. CDR1 is ENHRY, CDR2 SYGVKD, per germline. V was cut by 8 bases and J by 0 bases, with 8 bases left in between. CDR3 loop: CAIAKLSYEQYF. The DNA of the CDR3 is TGTGCCATCGCTAAACTCTCCTACGAGCAGTACTTC.